The TCR beta chain under discussion was sequenced for a study of cytomegalovirus exposure and HLA in healthy donors. About the research overall: A subsequent analysis stated that the 100 to 150 validation repertoires were run on the same platform as the 600 to 750 first-cohort repertoires.

As to this clone: Its antigen is not identified.

Study results and limitations: Rarity characterized most TCR sequences, yet some public TCRs appeared in many donors. A list of about 160 TCR beta chains associated with cytomegalovirus was given.

V lost 0 bases and J lost 6; bases outside the gene matches: 4. This CDR3 has 16 residues. Germline lookup yields CDR1 LGHNA and CDR2 YSLEER. Clones were sequenced by immunoSEQ multiplex PCR, and TCRdb holds only the in-frame ones, with some missing. The repertoire holds about 180,000 clones, with more than 75% as singletons. This TCR came from a man younger than 35 in good health and CMV-seropositive. What was sequenced was PBMCs. The chain couples TRBV4-3 to TRBJ2-1; 11 nucleotides match TRBD1. The CDR3 here is CASSQDGGTGGNEQFF. The CDR3 bases are TGCGCCAGCAGCCAAGATGGAGGGACAGGGGGCAATGAGCAGTTCTTC.